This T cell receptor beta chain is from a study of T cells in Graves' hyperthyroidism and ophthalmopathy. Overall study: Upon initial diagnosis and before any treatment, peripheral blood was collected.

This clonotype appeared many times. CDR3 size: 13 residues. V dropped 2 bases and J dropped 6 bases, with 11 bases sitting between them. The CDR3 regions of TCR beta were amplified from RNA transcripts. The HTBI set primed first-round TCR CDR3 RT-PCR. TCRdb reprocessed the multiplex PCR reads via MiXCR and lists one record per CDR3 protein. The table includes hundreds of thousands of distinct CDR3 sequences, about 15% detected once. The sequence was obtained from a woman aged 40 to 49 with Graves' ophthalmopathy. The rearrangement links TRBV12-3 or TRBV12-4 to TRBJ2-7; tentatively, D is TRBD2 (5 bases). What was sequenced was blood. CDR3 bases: TGTGCCAGCAGTTTAACCAGGCGGGCCGAGCAGTACTTC. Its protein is CASSLTRRAEQYF.